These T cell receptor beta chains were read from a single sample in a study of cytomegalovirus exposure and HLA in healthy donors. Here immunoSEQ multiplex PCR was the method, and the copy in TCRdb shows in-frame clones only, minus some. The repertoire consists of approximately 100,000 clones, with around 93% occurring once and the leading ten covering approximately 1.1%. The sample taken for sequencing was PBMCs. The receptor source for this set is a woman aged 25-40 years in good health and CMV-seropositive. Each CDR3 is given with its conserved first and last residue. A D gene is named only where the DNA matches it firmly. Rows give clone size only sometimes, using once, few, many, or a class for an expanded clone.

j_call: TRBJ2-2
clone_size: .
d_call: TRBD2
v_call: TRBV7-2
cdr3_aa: CASSPLAGGPGELFF
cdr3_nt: TGTGCCAGCAGCCCTCTAGCGGGAGGGCCCGGGGAGCTGTTTTTT

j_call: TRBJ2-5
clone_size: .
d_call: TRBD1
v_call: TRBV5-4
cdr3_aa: CASSLVGTGGETQYF
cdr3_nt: TGTGCCAGCAGCTTGGTCGGGACAGGGGGGGAGACCCAGTACTTC

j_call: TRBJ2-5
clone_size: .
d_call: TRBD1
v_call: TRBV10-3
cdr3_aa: CAISEPPVGTGWETQYF
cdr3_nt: TGTGCCATCAGTGAGCCCCCTGTAGGGACAGGGTGGGAGACCCAGTACTTC

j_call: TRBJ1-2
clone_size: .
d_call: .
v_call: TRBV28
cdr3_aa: CASSSGFVDYGYTF
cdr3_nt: TGTGCCAGCAGTTCCGGGTTTGTGGACTATGGCTACACCTTC

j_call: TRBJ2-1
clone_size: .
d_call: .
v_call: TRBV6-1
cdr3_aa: CASSVSYRTVWQFF
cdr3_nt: TGTGCCAGCAGTGTCTCTTACAGGACGGTTTGGCAGTTCTTC

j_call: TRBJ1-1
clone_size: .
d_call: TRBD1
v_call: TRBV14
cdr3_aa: CASSLVPGQGLTRQAFF
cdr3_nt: TGTGCCAGCAGCCTCGTCCCGGGACAGGGTTTAACGCGTCAAGCTTTCTTT

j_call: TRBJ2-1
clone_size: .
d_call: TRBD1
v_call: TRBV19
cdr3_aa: CASSVQGWGEQFF
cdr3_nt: TGTGCCAGTAGTGTACAGGGGTGGGGTGAGCAGTTCTTC

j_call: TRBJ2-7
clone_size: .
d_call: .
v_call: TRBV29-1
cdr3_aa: CSVEILGLYEQYF
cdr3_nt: TGCAGCGTTGAGATATTGGGACTTTACGAGCAGTACTTC

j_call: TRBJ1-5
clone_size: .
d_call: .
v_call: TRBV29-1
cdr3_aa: CSVATPGGNQPQHF
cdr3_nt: TGCAGCGTTGCGACCCCGGGAGGCAATCAGCCCCAGCATTTT

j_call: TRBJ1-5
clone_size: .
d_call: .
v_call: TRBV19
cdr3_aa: CASQPSGRAGPNQPQHF
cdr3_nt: TGTGCCAGTCAACCTTCAGGCAGGGCCGGACCTAATCAGCCCCAGCATTTT

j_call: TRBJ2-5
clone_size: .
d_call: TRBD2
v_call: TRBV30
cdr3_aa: CAWSVLKGLAVQETQYF
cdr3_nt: TGTGCCTGGAGTGTATTAAAGGGACTAGCGGTACAAGAGACCCAGTACTTC

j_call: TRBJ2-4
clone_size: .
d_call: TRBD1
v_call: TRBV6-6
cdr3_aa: CASSYKTGGRVNIQYF
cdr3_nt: TGTGCCAGCAGTTACAAGACAGGGGGCAGAGTAAACATTCAGTACTTC

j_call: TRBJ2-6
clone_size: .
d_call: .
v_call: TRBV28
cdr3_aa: CASSSYGSSGANVLTF
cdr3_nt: TGTGCCAGCAGTTCGTATGGGAGCTCTGGGGCCAACGTCCTGACTTTC

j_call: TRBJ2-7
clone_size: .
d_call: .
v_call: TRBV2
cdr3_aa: CASSLYEQYF
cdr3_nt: TGTGCCAGCAGTCTTTACGAGCAGTACTTC

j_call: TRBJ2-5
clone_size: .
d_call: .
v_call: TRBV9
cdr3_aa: CASTPSLGQQETQYF
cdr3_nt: TGTGCCAGCACCCCCTCCCTAGGACAGCAAGAGACCCAGTACTTC

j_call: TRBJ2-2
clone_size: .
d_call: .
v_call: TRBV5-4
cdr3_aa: CASSLGLVSGELFF
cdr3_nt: TGTGCCAGCAGCTTGGGCCTAGTATCCGGGGAGCTGTTTTTT

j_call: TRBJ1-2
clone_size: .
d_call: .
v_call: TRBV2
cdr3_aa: CASSEQSNYGYTF
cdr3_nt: TGTGCCAGCAGTGAACAGTCTAACTATGGCTACACCTTC

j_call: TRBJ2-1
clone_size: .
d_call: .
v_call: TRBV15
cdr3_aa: CATSRVRRNNEQFF
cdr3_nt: TGTGCCACCAGCAGAGTGAGGAGGAACAATGAGCAGTTCTTC

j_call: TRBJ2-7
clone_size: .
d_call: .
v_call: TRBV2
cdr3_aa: CASSGDISYEQYF
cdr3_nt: TGTGCCAGCAGTGGGGACATATCCTACGAGCAGTACTTC

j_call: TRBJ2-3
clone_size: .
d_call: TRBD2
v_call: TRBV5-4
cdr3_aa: CASSLAPGLADPTDTQYF
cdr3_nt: TGTGCCAGCAGCTTGGCCCCGGGACTAGCGGACCCAACAGATACGCAGTATTTT

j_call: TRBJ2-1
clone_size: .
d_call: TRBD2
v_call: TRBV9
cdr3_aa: CASDYLAGPRSYNEQFF
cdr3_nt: TGTGCCAGCGATTACTTAGCGGGTCCCCGCTCCTACAATGAGCAGTTCTTC

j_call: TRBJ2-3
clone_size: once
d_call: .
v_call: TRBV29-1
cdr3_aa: CSVGTVLTDTQYF
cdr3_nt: TGCAGCGTTGGGACTGTTCTCACAGATACGCAGTATTTT

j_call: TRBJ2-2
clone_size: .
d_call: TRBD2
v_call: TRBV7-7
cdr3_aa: CASSSLAGVAMSNTGELFF
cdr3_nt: TGTGCCAGCAGCTCCTTAGCGGGAGTCGCGATGAGCAACACCGGGGAGCTGTTTTTT

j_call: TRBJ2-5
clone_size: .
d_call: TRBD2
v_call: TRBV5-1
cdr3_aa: CASSEGLAGEGETQYF
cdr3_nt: TGCGCCAGCAGCGAGGGACTAGCGGGAGAGGGAGAGACCCAGTACTTC

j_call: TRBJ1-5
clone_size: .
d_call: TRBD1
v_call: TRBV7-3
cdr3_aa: CASSGILPQGRRVNQPQHF
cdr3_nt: TGTGCCAGCAGCGGAATCCTACCACAGGGGCGGAGGGTCAATCAGCCCCAGCATTTT

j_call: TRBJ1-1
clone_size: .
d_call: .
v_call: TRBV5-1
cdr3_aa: CASSLAWEGDTEAFF
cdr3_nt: TGCGCCAGCAGCTTGGCCTGGGAGGGGGACACTGAAGCTTTCTTT

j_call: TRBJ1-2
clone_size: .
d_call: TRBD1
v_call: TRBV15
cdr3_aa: CATSRRQGGYGYTF
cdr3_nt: TGTGCCACCAGCAGGAGACAGGGCGGCTATGGCTACACCTTC

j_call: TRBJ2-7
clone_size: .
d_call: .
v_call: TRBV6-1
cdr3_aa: CASGTRSYEQYF
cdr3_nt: TGTGCCAGCGGGACTCGCTCCTACGAGCAGTACTTC

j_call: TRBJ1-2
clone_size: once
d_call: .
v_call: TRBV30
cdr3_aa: CAWSEGRGYGYTF
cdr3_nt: TGTGCCTGGAGTGAGGGTAGGGGCTATGGCTACACCTTC

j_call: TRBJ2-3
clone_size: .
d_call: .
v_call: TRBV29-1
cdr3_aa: CSVEDGDVDTQYF
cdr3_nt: TGCAGCGTTGAAGACGGAGATGTAGATACGCAGTATTTT

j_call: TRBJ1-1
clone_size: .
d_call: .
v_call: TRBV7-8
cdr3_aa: CASSLVPDTEAFF
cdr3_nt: TGTGCCAGCAGCTTAGTTCCCGACACTGAAGCTTTCTTT